The rows below give T cell receptor beta chains drawn from one sample of a study of OX40 agonist ivuxolimab in advanced cancers. Produced via immunoSEQ multiplex PCR; TCRdb's table is partial and in-frame only. The table lists some 83,000 clones, just over 85% of them singletons, with 1.5% to 2% in the top ten. The input for sequencing was CD4+ or CD8+ T cells sorted from blood, taken in a trial of the OX40 agonist ivuxolimab. The origin of the receptors is an adult with an advanced solid tumor such as melanoma, head and neck, liver or kidney cancer. The CDR3 runs from the conserved cysteine through the conserved F or W. Each record gives: D gene, V gene, J gene, clone size, CDR3 protein, CDR3 DNA. The D gene is left open where the match is weak. Clone sizes are given selectively: once, few, many, or a class where the clone is expanded.

>-|TRBV15|TRBJ2-1|-
CATSRRGEVDYNEQFF
TGTGCCACCAGCAGGAGGGGTGAAGTAGACTACAATGAGCAGTTCTTC
>-|TRBV18|TRBJ1-5|-
CASSPAGLADQPQHF
TGTGCCAGCTCACCAGCCGGGTTAGCGGATCAGCCCCAGCATTTT
>-|TRBV6-5|TRBJ1-1|-
CASSYSGRAMNTEAFF
TGTGCCAGCAGTTACTCGGGGCGGGCCATGAACACTGAAGCTTTCTTT
>TRBD2|TRBV29-1|TRBJ2-7|-
CSVTLAGALYEQYF
TGCAGCGTGACTCTAGCGGGGGCCCTTTACGAGCAGTACTTC
>TRBD1|TRBV5-1|TRBJ2-7|-
CASSMGQGIRYEQYF
TGCGCCAGCAGCATGGGACAGGGAATCCGCTACGAGCAGTACTTC
>-|TRBV2|TRBJ2-2|-
CASSIRHNTGELFF
TGTGCCAGCAGTATACGACACAACACCGGGGAGCTGTTTTTT
>-|TRBV7-9|TRBJ1-5|-
CASSLAYGDQPQHF
TGTGCCAGCAGCTTAGCGTACGGGGATCAGCCCCAGCATTTT
>-|TRBV7-9|TRBJ2-2|-
CASSLDGAGELFF
TGTGCCAGCAGCTTAGACGGGGCCGGGGAGCTGTTTTTT
>-|TRBV19|TRBJ1-5|-
CASSPIAGRRAAHNQPQHF
TGTGCCAGTAGTCCCATAGCGGGGCGCAGGGCCGCCCACAATCAGCCCCAGCATTTT
>TRBD1|TRBV7-9|TRBJ1-1|-
CASSSSTGGHTEAFF
TGTGCCAGCAGCTCATCAACAGGGGGCCACACTGAAGCTTTCTTT
>-|TRBV30|TRBJ1-5|few
CAWSKRGEQPQHF
TGTGCCTGGAGCAAGAGGGGGGAGCAGCCCCAGCATTTT
>TRBD2|TRBV2|TRBJ2-7|-
CASRQQRGASYEQYF
TGTGCCAGCAGACAACAGCGGGGGGCCTCCTACGAGCAGTACTTC
>-|TRBV28|TRBJ2-3|-
CASPPGQGATDTQYF
TGTGCCAGCCCCCCGGGGCAGGGTGCCACAGATACGCAGTATTTT
>-|TRBV7-1|TRBJ1-2|once
CASSFQDGLGYGYTF
TGTGCCAGCAGCTTTCAGGACGGGCTTGGCTATGGCTACACCTTC
>TRBD2|TRBV28|TRBJ2-5|-
CASRTSGRETQYF
TGTGCCAGCAGGACTAGCGGGAGAGAGACCCAGTACTTC
>-|TRBV30|TRBJ2-1|-
CAFTGGHNEQFF
TGTGCCTTCACCGGGGGACACAATGAGCAGTTCTTC
>-|TRBV6-5|TRBJ2-7|-
CASSSAGGGSYEQYF
TGTGCCAGCAGTTCAGCAGGAGGGGGATCCTACGAGCAGTACTTC
>-|TRBV6-1|TRBJ2-7|-
CASSGHLRHEQYF
TGTGCCAGCAGTGGACACCTTCGGCACGAGCAGTACTTC
>-|TRBV28|TRBJ1-6|few
CASCLTFNNSPLHF
TGTGCCAGCTGTTTGACGTTCAATAATTCACCCCTCCACTTT
>-|TRBV18|TRBJ1-1|-
CASSPQMNTEAFF
TGTGCCAGCTCACCACAAATGAACACTGAAGCTTTCTTT
>-|TRBV6-1|TRBJ1-6|-
CASSEVRQGDSPLHF
TGTGCCAGCAGTGAAGTTCGGCAGGGAGATTCACCCCTCCACTTT
>-|TRBV7-8|TRBJ1-1|-
CASSFSDGIGSTEAFF
TGTGCCAGCAGCTTTAGTGATGGGATTGGTAGCACTGAAGCTTTCTTT
>-|TRBV5-5|TRBJ2-4|-
CAGSLSYQTKAKNIQYF
TGTGCCGGCAGCTTATCTTACCAAACGAAGGCCAAAAACATTCAGTACTTC
>TRBD1|TRBV20-1|TRBJ1-2|-
CSASQGAGYTF
TGCAGTGCTAGCCAGGGGGCCGGCTACACCTTC
>TRBD1|TRBV7-7|TRBJ2-3|-
CASSPDRGEVDTQYF
TGTGCCAGCAGCCCTGACAGGGGGGAAGTGGATACGCAGTATTTT
>-|TRBV6-5|TRBJ2-3|-
CASKQLGDTQYF
TGTGCCAGCAAACAACTGGGAGATACGCAGTATTTT
>-|TRBV27|TRBJ1-2|-
CASSFTGAGTIYGYTF
TGTGCCAGCAGTTTCACCGGGGCCGGGACGATTTATGGCTACACCTTC
>-|TRBV2|TRBJ1-3|-
CASSESSNGNTIYF
TGTGCCAGCAGTGAAAGTAGTAATGGAAACACCATATATTTT
>-|TRBV7-6|TRBJ1-4|-
CASSLTANLNEKLFF
TGTGCCAGCAGCTTGACCGCCAACCTTAATGAAAAACTGTTTTTT
>-|TRBV11-3|TRBJ1-3|-
CASSLASQGNTIYF
TGTGCCAGCAGCCTCGCGTCGCAGGGAAACACCATATATTTT
>-|TRBV15|TRBJ1-5|-
CATSRDQRGQYSNQPQHF
TGTGCCACCAGCAGAGATCAGAGGGGCCAATATAGCAATCAGCCCCAGCATTTT
>-|TRBV7-3|TRBJ1-1|-
CASSLTSSSNTEAFF
TGTGCCAGCAGCTTAACATCAAGCTCTAACACTGAAGCTTTCTTT
>-|TRBV6-1|TRBJ2-7|-
CASSDVIEQYF
TGTGCCAGCAGTGATGTCATCGAGCAGTACTTC
>-|TRBV6-6|TRBJ1-5|-
CASSPPRSRNQPQHF
TGTGCCAGCAGCCCCCCGCGGTCCCGCAATCAGCCCCAGCATTTT
>TRBD2|TRBV7-3|TRBJ2-1|-
CASSLRPGLADNEQFF
TGTGCCAGCAGCTTACGGCCGGGACTAGCGGACAATGAGCAGTTCTTC